One T cell receptor (beta chain) is described in this entry. The sample belongs to a study of T cell changes during pregnancy in multiple sclerosis. Method: immunoSEQ multiplex PCR; TCRdb's copy keeps in-frame clones and lacks some. The sample yields some 41,000 clones, 90% to 95% seen once. The CDR3 is 17 residues long. CDR1 is LNHNV, CDR2 YYDKDF, per germline (reference sequence). The V and J ends lost 0 bases and 0 bases, in that order; junction bases with no gene match: 8. The chain joins TRBV15 to TRBJ2-7; 7 bases match TRBD1. The sequence was collected from a female donor with multiple sclerosis, enrolled in a pregnancy study. This material consisted of CD8+ T cells from peripheral blood mononuclear cells, taken in the third trimester of pregnancy. CDR3 sequence reads: CATSRDRLQGSSYEQYF. CDR3 DNA: TGTGCCACCAGCAGAGATAGACTACAGGGGAGCTCCTACGAGCAGTACTTC.